This T cell receptor (beta chain) comes out of a study of blood T cell repertoires in COVID-19. Study-level information: There were acute and convalescent COVID-19 samples, and they came from the United States, Italy and Spain. The cDNA or gDNA used as material had been derived from T cells, B-cell-depleted T cells, or PBMCs.

Germline lookup yields CDR1 SGDLS and CDR2 YYNGEE. The V and J ends lost 8 bases and 7 bases respectively, with 15 bases between them. The CDR3 sequence is 12 residues long. In the original analysis: Nucleated cell counts were estimated from reference gene primer amplification. TCRdb's table, derived via immunoSEQ multiplex PCR, lists solely in-frame clones and lacks some. V and J calls and clone size are given by that table; D and trimming were obtained from the DNA. The sample records 200,000 or so clones, approximately 91% being singletons. This clonotype was sampled from a man between 60 and 70 years old who had recovered from COVID-19. The sequenced sample was peripheral blood. This chain joins TRBV9 and TRBJ2-5; D is ambiguous. The CDR3 bases are TGTGCCAGAGCAGTAGTCGGAGTGACCCAGTACTTC. Protein: CARAVVGVTQYF.